The source of this T cell receptor (beta chain) is a study of T cell changes during pregnancy in multiple sclerosis. V shed 4 bases, J shed 0 bases, and the junction held 3 bases outside the gene matches. The CDR3 is 15 residues long. CDR1 is LGHNA and CDR2 is YSLEER in the germline V gene. Produced via immunoSEQ multiplex PCR; TCRdb's table is partial and in-frame only. This sample has tens of thousands of clones, with roughly 92% found just once. The chain carries TRBV4-3 and TRBJ2-7; 10 bases map to TRBD2. The sequences come from peripheral blood, collected before pregnancy. This clonotype was sampled from a female donor with multiple sclerosis, enrolled in a pregnancy study. In nucleotides, the CDR3 is TGCGCCAGCAGCCCCGGGACTAGCGACTCCTACGAGCAGTACTTC. Protein: CASSPGTSDSYEQYF.